This T cell receptor (beta chain) was recorded in a study of OX40 agonist ivuxolimab in advanced cancers. Across the whole study: Six ivuxolimab dose levels, 0.01 to 10 mg/kg, were given intravenously every 2 weeks. Dose-escalation patients were diagnosed with hepatocellular carcinoma, melanoma, renal cell cancer or head and neck cancer. Of mixed ages from about 20 to 80 and averaging roughly 60 years, the group was roughly 85% male.

Concerning this clone itself: Its cognate antigen is unknown.

Method: immunoSEQ multiplex PCR; TCRdb's copy keeps in-frame clones and lacks some. The sample consists of under 60,000 clones, more than 85% of them appearing once. The CDR3 covers 15 residues. Trimming took off 8 bases at V and 0 bases at J, with 16 bases between the two ends. Germline CDR1 and CDR2: LNHDA and SQIVND (reference sequence). Study outcomes and limitations: Expanded peripheral T-cell antigen specificity went undetermined.

This chain joins TRBV19 and TRBJ1-1; no reliable D call. The receptor was derived from an adult with an advanced solid tumor such as melanoma, head and neck, liver or kidney cancer. The material sequenced was CD4+ or CD8+ T cells sorted from blood, taken in a trial of the OX40 agonist ivuxolimab. CDR3 residues: CASSSAVGMNTEAFF. The CDR3 DNA is TGTGCCAGTTCATCCGCCGTCGGCATGAACACTGAAGCTTTCTTT.